These 27 T cell receptor beta chains originate from one sample sequenced in a study of early T cells in non-severe SARS-CoV-2 infection. TCRdb re-called the 5' RACE reads with MiXCR, one entry per CDR3 protein. The sample records about 34,000 distinct CDR3 sequences, around 5.6% being singletons. The sequencing sample was made of whole blood. All receptors derive from an adult who was a healthcare worker with PCR-confirmed SARS-CoV-2 infection or an uninfected control (not recorded which).

The gene calls are TRBV9 and TRBJ2-3; possibly TRBD2 for D (5 bases). V was pared by 0 bases and J by 0 bases, with 8 bases between. Germline CDR1 SGDLS, CDR2 YYNGEE. This CDR3 contains 15 residues. CDR3 sequence (DNA): TGTGCCAGCAGCGTAGACGGGGTTAGCACAGATACGCAGTATTTT. It encodes CASSVDGVSTDTQYF. Full variable domain (outside the CDR3, taken from reference TRBV9 and TRBJ2-3): DSGVTQTPKHLITATGQRVTLRCSPRSGDLSVYWYQQSLDQGLQFLIQYYNGEERAKGNILERFSAQQFPDLHSELNLSSLELGDSALYFCASSVDGVSTDTQYFGPGTRLTVL.

The rearrangement uses TRBV11-2 and TRBJ1-6; the match to TRBD1 covers 7 bases. The length of the CDR3 is 15 residues. Germline CDR1 SGHAT, CDR2 FQNNGV. J gave up 7 bases and V 6 bases, and 9 bases lay outside the gene matches. The CDR3 region has the DNA TGTGCCAGCAGACCAAAAGACAGGGAAAATTCACCCCTCCACTTT. Residues: CASRPKDRENSPLHF.

This clonotype was detected ten times or more. The chain links TRBV6-5 to TRBJ2-3; 10 bases align to TRBD2. This CDR3 region has 15 residues. In germline, CDR1 is MNHEY, CDR2 SVGAGI. V was clipped by 7 bases and J by 2 bases; unmatched bases: 6. The CDR3 DNA sequence: TGTGCCAGCACATCACTAGCGGGGCACACAGATACGCAGTATTTT. Its protein is CASTSLAGHTDTQYF.

The chain carries TRBV12-3 or TRBV12-4 and TRBJ2-3, with 7 positions matching TRBD2. V dropped 5 bases and J dropped 1; count of bases not matched to a gene: 6. The CDR3 is 15 residues long. CDR3 sequence (DNA): TGTGCCAGCAGTATTAGCGGGTCGGGCACAGATACGCAGTATTTT. Protein sequence: CASSISGSGTDTQYF.

This sequence joins TRBV29-1 and TRBJ1-1; D might be TRBD1 (5 bases). This CDR3 is 12 amino acids long. Germline CDR1 reads SQVTM; CDR2 reads ANQGSEA. V was pared by 4 bases and J by 3 bases, with 9 bases between. CDR3 sequence: CSVVGEHTEAFF. The CDR3 DNA follows: TGCAGCGTTGTGGGGGAACACACTGAAGCTTTCTTT.

At least ten counts were recorded for this clonotype. This chain connects TRBV12-3 or TRBV12-4 to TRBJ2-4; 10 nucleotides line up with TRBD1. This CDR3 has 15 residues. The ends lost 4 bases at V and 6 bases at J; junction bases unmatched: 6. As DNA, the CDR3 is TGTGCCAGCAGTTATACCGGGACAGGGGCAAACATTCAGTACTTC. Amino acid sequence: CASSYTGTGANIQYF.

V is TRBV5-6 and J is TRBJ2-2; 7 bases are shared with TRBD1. The CDR3 has 14 residues. J was trimmed by 8 bases and V by 2 bases; bases with no gene match: 6. Per the germline V gene, CDR1 is SGHDT and CDR2 is YYEEEE. CDR3 DNA: TGTGCCAGCAGCTTCGACAGGGCCTTGGGGGAGCTGTTTTTT. It encodes CASSFDRALGELFF.

This clonotype was recorded many times. This chain uses TRBV20-1 with TRBJ1-2; possibly TRBD1 for D (5 bases). This CDR3 comprises 11 residues. Trimming took off 4 bases at V and 4 bases at J, with 7 bases between the two ends. Germline lookup yields CDR1 DFQATT and CDR2 SNEGSKA (reference sequence). The CDR3 sequence is CSATQGYGYTF. The CDR3 DNA sequence: TGCAGTGCTACCCAGGGCTATGGCTACACCTTC.

This clonotype was recorded at least ten times. The J gene is TRBJ1-1, the V gene TRBV7-2; 9 bases align to TRBD1. The J segment lost 4 bases and the V segment lost 6 bases, leaving 6 bases of the junction unmatched. The germline CDR1 and CDR2 sequences are SGHTA and FQGNSA. The CDR3 extends over 14 amino acids. The chain's CDR3 is CASSWTGEGTEAFF. For the CDR3, the DNA is TGTGCCAGCAGTTGGACAGGGGAGGGCACTGAAGCTTTCTTT.

Many counts were recorded for this clonotype. Here the CDR3 DNA reads TGTGCCAGCAGCTTTAGCGGGGGGGTAGATACGCAGTATTTT. It encodes CASSFSGGVDTQYF. The chain is built from TRBV7-6 and TRBJ2-3; 11 bases line up with TRBD2. Germline V gene data show CDR1 as SGHVS and CDR2 as FNYEAQ. J lost 5 bases, V lost 3 bases, and 1 base had no gene match. The CDR3 extends over 14 amino acids.

This clonotype was found many times. The chain is built from TRBV7-6 and TRBJ2-2; no definite D call. This CDR3 contains 12 residues. Looked up from germline, CDR1 is SGHVS and CDR2 is FNYEAQ. The germline V and J ends were trimmed by 5 bases and 5 bases, with 6 bases remaining between them. The CDR3 reads CASSDGTGELFF. DNA of the CDR3: TGTGCCAGCAGCGACGGTACCGGGGAGCTGTTTTTT.

This clonotype was seen only a few times. The rearrangement links TRBV5-1 to TRBJ2-5; D ambiguous. Germline loops: CDR1 SGHRS, CDR2 YFSETQ. The CDR3 is made up of 13 amino acids. V lost 0 bases, J lost 2 bases, and 5 bases lay in between. CDR3 sequence: CASSLVQQETQYF. The CDR3 DNA is TGCGCCAGCAGCTTGGTTCAGCAAGAGACCCAGTACTTC. Using reference TRBV5-1 and TRBJ2-5 for the parts outside the CDR3, the full variable domain is KAGVTQTPRYLIKTRGQQVTLSCSPISGHRSVSWYQQTPGQGLQFLFEYFSETQRNKGNFPGRFSGRQFSNSRSEMNVSTLELGDSALYLCASSLVQQETQYFGPGTRLLVL.

This clonotype appeared many times. The V and J genes are TRBV6-2 or TRBV6-3 and TRBJ2-1; possibly TRBD1 for D (6 bases). Germline V lookup: CDR1 MNHEY, CDR2 SVGEGT. This CDR3 spans 14 amino acids. V shed 1 base and J shed 12 bases, with 16 bases lying between them. CDR3 residues: CASSYFQGRVGQFF. The DNA for the CDR3 is TGTGCCAGCAGTTACTTTCAGGGGCGCGTCGGGCAGTTCTTC.

This clonotype occurred many times. The J gene is TRBJ2-7, the V gene TRBV6-6; 7 nucleotides match TRBD2. This CDR3 has 14 amino acids. Germline CDR1 is MNHNY and CDR2 is SVGAGI (reference sequence). Trimming at V came to 7 bases and at J to 5 bases, leaving 11 bases not matched to a gene. CDR3 sequence (DNA): TGTGCCAGCAAAAGGGAGGGGAATTTTGACGAGCAGTACTTC. Translating it yields CASKREGNFDEQYF.

This clonotype was observed at least ten times. The chain's CDR3 is CASSYGQNGYRQFF. CDR3 nucleotides: TGTGCCAGCAGTTACGGACAGAATGGATACCGGCAGTTCTTC. This chain joins TRBV6-5 and TRBJ2-1; a weak D match, TRBD1 (6 bases). CDR3 size: 14 residues. Germline values: CDR1 MNHEY, CDR2 SVGAGI. Trimming took off 2 bases at V and 12 bases at J, with 17 bases between the two ends.

This rearrangement joins TRBV28 to TRBJ1-5; 9 positions match TRBD1. Per the germline V gene, CDR1 is MDHEN and CDR2 is SYDVKM. The CDR3 covers 14 residues. V lost 8 bases to trimming and J lost 6 bases; unmatched junction nucleotides: 8. CDR3 in amino acids: CASEQTGGGQPQHF. DNA for the CDR3: TGTGCCAGCGAACAGACAGGGGGAGGTCAGCCCCAGCATTTT.

This clonotype came up many times. This rearrangement joins TRBV28 to TRBJ2-2; a possible D gene is TRBD1 (6 bases). The CDR3 has 16 amino acids. Trimming shortened V by 3 bases and J by 7 bases, and 18 bases separated the two germline ends. CDR1 and CDR2 from the germline V gene are MDHEN and SYDVKM. CDR3 DNA sequence: TGTGCCAGCAGTTTGGGGAGCTTCGGGACACACGGGGAGCTGTTTTTT. Translating it yields CASSLGSFGTHGELFF.

In its sample, this clonotype was seen many times. CDR3 in amino acids: CSASPMRTEAFF. In DNA, the CDR3 is TGCAGTGCTAGCCCCATGAGGACTGAAGCTTTCTTT. The chain links TRBV20-1 to TRBJ1-1; D unresolved. Between the trimmed V and J ends, which lost 3 bases and 5 bases, there was a span of 10 bases. The CDR3 runs 12 residues. Germline V gene lookup returns CDR1 DFQATT and CDR2 SNEGSKA (reference sequence).

The chain is built from TRBV6-2 or TRBV6-3 and TRBJ2-3; no clear D gene. This CDR3 region has 15 residues. Trimming cost V 0 bases and J 4 bases, with 11 bases left between them. Germline lookup yields CDR1 MNHEY and CDR2 SVGEGT. As DNA, the CDR3 is TGTGCCAGCAGTTACTCGAAAGCCAGGTCAGATACGCAGTATTTT. Its translation is CASSYSKARSDTQYF.

This clonotype was picked up many times. The chain has TRBV20-1 and TRBJ1-6; D remains unclear. The CDR3 consists of 13 residues. With 4 bases removed from V and 6 bases from J, the gap between germline ends came to 10 bases. Germline CDR1 DFQATT, CDR2 SNEGSKA (reference sequence). In nucleotides, the CDR3 is TGCAGTGCTATATTCAGGATTAATTCACCCCTCCACTTT. It translates to CSAIFRINSPLHF.

This clonotype was detected a few times. This chain connects TRBV20-1 to TRBJ1-2, with D unclear. The germline V gene encodes CDR1 DFQATT and CDR2 SNEGSKA (reference sequence). The CDR3 runs 11 residues. The germline V and J ends were trimmed by 4 bases and 5 bases, with 8 bases remaining between them. The CDR3 spells CSAIIPYGYTF. The CDR3 DNA sequence: TGCAGTGCTATAATCCCTTATGGCTACACCTTC.

By its share, this clonotype is medium-sized. The rearrangement uses TRBV30 and TRBJ1-6, with a weak D call TRBD1 (5 bases). The CDR3 is made up of 13 amino acids. Germline V gene lookup returns CDR1 GTSNPN and CDR2 SVGIG (reference sequence). Trimming took off 2 bases at V and 5 bases at J, with 7 bases between the two ends. The CDR3 nucleotides read TGTGCCTGGAGTTCGGACAATAATTCACCCCTCCACTTT. Translating gives CAWSSDNNSPLHF.

This clonotype was counted many times. The chain combines TRBV11-2 with TRBJ2-1; 7 bases align to TRBD2. Germline-derived CDR1 and CDR2 are SGHAT and FQNNGV. The CDR3 has 16 amino acids. J gave up 3 bases and V 4 bases, and 9 bases lay outside the gene matches. CDR3 amino acids: CASSSAPAGDYNEQFF. DNA for the CDR3: TGTGCCAGCAGCTCCGCCCCGGCGGGGGACTACAATGAGCAGTTCTTC.

Many counts were recorded for this clonotype. This chain links TRBV12-3 or TRBV12-4 with TRBJ2-7; no clear D gene. The CDR3 extends over 14 amino acids. V was clipped by 8 bases and J by 2 bases, with 16 bases between them. The CDR3 DNA sequence: TGTGCCAGCGCCAAGCTCCAGCCTACCTACGAGCAGTACTTC. Its translation is CASAKLQPTYEQYF.

This clonotype occurred many times. V usage is TRBV3-1 and J usage is TRBJ2-5; 7 bases are shared with TRBD2. Germline CDR1 is LGHDT and CDR2 is YNNKEL (reference sequence). CDR3 size: 17 residues. The trim removed 0 bases at V and 4 bases at J, leaving 11 bases unmatched. The CDR3 sequence is CASSQDPAGPLRETQYF. The CDR3 DNA sequence: TGTGCCAGCAGCCAAGATCCAGCGGGGCCTCTCAGAGAGACCCAGTACTTC.

This clonotype was counted at least ten times. This rearrangement joins TRBV18 to TRBJ2-7; D is perhaps TRBD2 (6 bases). Trimming left V 2 bases short and J 5 bases short, with 13 bases between. Germline lookup yields CDR1 KGHSH and CDR2 LQKENI. CDR3 length: 14 amino acids. The CDR3 here is CASSPGGRKNEQYF. The DNA for the CDR3 is TGTGCCAGCTCACCAGGAGGGCGTAAAAACGAGCAGTACTTC.

The table lists this clonotype with many counts. The chain links TRBV10-3 to TRBJ1-1, with 9 bases fitting TRBD1. In germline, CDR1 is ENHRY, CDR2 SYGVKD. V shed 2 bases and J 4 bases; nucleotides not matched to a gene: 14. CDR3 length: 18 amino acids. The CDR3 is CAISERETWTGEVTEAFF. CDR3 sequence (DNA): TGTGCCATCAGTGAGAGGGAAACCTGGACAGGGGAGGTCACTGAAGCTTTCTTT.